The rows below give T cell receptor beta chains drawn from one sample of a study of HIV-infected patients and healthy controls. TCRdb called the 5' RACE reads again in MiXCR, with one record for every CDR3 protein. The sample lists 65,000 to 70,000 distinct CDR3 sequences, 16% occurring once. Sequences were obtained from CD4+ T cells from blood. These receptors came from a human donor in good health. Both conserved end residues are part of each CDR3. A D gene is named only where the DNA matches it firmly. Clone sizes are given selectively: once, few, many, or a class where the clone is expanded.

>TRBJ1-1|TRBV29-1|-|TRBD1
CSVAQRGQKTEAFF
TGCAGCGTTGCCCAGAGGGGGCAAAAGACTGAAGCTTTCTTT
>TRBJ1-4|TRBV12-3/TRBV12-4|few|-
CASSPGQPTNEKLFF
TGTGCCAGCAGTCCTGGACAGCCGACAAATGAAAAACTGTTTTTT
>TRBJ2-1|TRBV19|-|TRBD2
CASSTLRAGRNNEQFF
TGTGCCAGTAGTACCTTGAGAGCGGGAAGAAACAATGAGCAGTTCTTC
>TRBJ1-1|TRBV4-3|few|-
CASRESPGDTEAFF
TGCGCCAGCAGAGAAAGCCCCGGGGACACTGAAGCTTTCTTT
>TRBJ1-1|TRBV20-1|many|-
CSASSGIYTEAFF
TGCAGTGCTAGTTCAGGGATCTACACTGAAGCTTTCTTT
>TRBJ1-1|TRBV2|-|-
CASSAGVGGTEAFF
TGTGCCAGCAGTGCAGGGGTTGGCGGGACTGAAGCTTTCTTT
>TRBJ1-1|TRBV19|few|-
CASRTYRLTNTEAFF
TGTGCCAGTAGAACCTACCGCCTGACGAACACTGAAGCTTTCTTT
>TRBJ1-3|TRBV20-1|many|-
CSASLPQAGNTIYF
TGCAGTGCTAGTCTACCGCAGGCTGGAAACACCATATATTTT
>TRBJ2-5|TRBV27|-|-
CASSLGRARTQYF
TGTGCCAGCAGTTTAGGTCGGGCGCGGACCCAGTACTTC
>TRBJ2-7|TRBV20-1|few|-
CSASLGGQGRDEQYF
TGCAGTGCTTCTCTGGGGGGGCAGGGTCGAGACGAGCAGTACTTC
>TRBJ1-4|TRBV19|few|-
CASSIGPAPEKLFF
TGTGCCAGTAGTATAGGTCCTGCTCCTGAAAAACTGTTTTTT
>TRBJ1-4|TRBV14|few|-
CASSQGINEKLFF
TGTGCCAGCAGCCAGGGCATAAATGAAAAACTGTTTTTT
>TRBJ2-3|TRBV29-1|-|-
CSVVIGTQYF
TGCAGCGTTGTTATTGGTACGCAGTATTTT
>TRBJ1-4|TRBV4-1|many|TRBD1
CASSQRTGANEKLFF
TGCGCCAGCAGCCAGCGGACAGGGGCAAACGAAAAACTGTTTTTT
>TRBJ1-5|TRBV2|few|-
CASSPGHSNQPQHF
TGTGCCAGCAGTCCAGGACATAGCAATCAGCCCCAGCATTTT
>TRBJ2-7|TRBV30|few|-
CAWTRGAAVGYEQYF
TGTGCCTGGACCCGAGGGGCCGCCGTGGGCTACGAGCAGTACTTC
>TRBJ1-1|TRBV29-1|-|-
CSVRRGNTEAFF
TGCAGCGTGCGTAGGGGGAACACTGAAGCTTTCTTT
>TRBJ1-5|TRBV12-3/TRBV12-4|-|-
CASSPTGRGSDQPQHF
TGTGCCAGCAGTCCCACGGGCAGGGGTTCGGATCAGCCCCAGCATTTT
>TRBJ1-1|TRBV7-2|few|-
CASSLELAVRTEAFF
TGTGCCAGCAGCTTAGAGTTGGCCGTGAGGACTGAAGCTTTCTTT
>TRBJ1-2|TRBV9|few|TRBD1
CASSGMTGKILNYGYTF
TGTGCCAGCAGCGGTATGACAGGGAAGATCCTCAACTATGGCTACACCTTC
>TRBJ1-1|TRBV7-2|-|TRBD1
CASSGQGAIEAFF
TGTGCCAGCAGCGGACAGGGGGCGATTGAAGCTTTCTTT
>TRBJ1-5|TRBV7-2|-|-
CASSPLIAGKPQHF
TGTGCCAGCAGCCCCCTTATCGCGGGCAAGCCCCAGCATTTT
>TRBJ1-1|TRBV7-9|many|-
CASSFSSRANTEAFF
TGTGCCAGCAGCTTTAGTTCACGGGCCAACACTGAAGCTTTCTTT
>TRBJ2-1|TRBV6-2/TRBV6-3|-|-
CASSFSSYNEQFF
TGTGCCAGCAGTTTCTCTAGTTACAATGAGCAGTTCTTC
>TRBJ2-7|TRBV10-3|-|-
CAISQGTGPPYEQYF
TGTGCCATCAGCCAAGGGACTGGACCCCCCTACGAGCAGTACTTC
>TRBJ1-2|TRBV20-1|-|-
CSARDPVGYTF
TGCAGTGCTAGAGATCCTGTGGGCTACACCTTC